These T cell receptor beta chains were read from a single sample in a study of OX40 agonist ivuxolimab in advanced cancers. Sequencing used immunoSEQ multiplex PCR; TCRdb keeps in-frame clones, though not all of them. The table lists 83,000 or so clones, approximately 84% of them singletons. The input for sequencing was CD4+ or CD8+ T cells sorted from blood, taken in a trial of the OX40 agonist ivuxolimab. These receptors originate from an adult with an advanced solid tumor such as melanoma, head and neck, liver or kidney cancer. Each CDR3 is given with its conserved first and last residue. Where a row states a size, it is once, few, many or the class of an expanded clone; other rows omit it.

abundance	v_gene	j_gene	CDR3aa
-	TRBV4-2	TRBJ1-1	CASSRRQGDTEAFF
-	TRBV19	TRBJ1-6	CASSPAGYDNSPLHF
-	TRBV9	TRBJ2-5	CASSGSGGAWETQYF
-	TRBV5-5	TRBJ1-1	CASSDRDRPNTEAFF
-	TRBV7-2	TRBJ2-1	CASSVSGNEQFF
-	TRBV6-6	TRBJ1-6	CASMSPLRGNSPLHF
-	TRBV28	TRBJ2-3	CASSQRQGAALTYF
-	TRBV19	TRBJ2-7	CASSIVGFEQYF
-	TRBV4-2	TRBJ2-5	CASSQKGGGAALSSQETQYF
-	TRBV6-4	TRBJ2-3	CASSRQYPDTQYF
-	TRBV4-1	TRBJ2-1	CASSQVWAGGTNEQFF
once	TRBV19	TRBJ2-5	CASSIGDRRETQYF
-	TRBV6-1	TRBJ1-4	CASSEASTGQEKLFF
-	TRBV5-4	TRBJ2-7	CASSFGGAGEQYF
-	TRBV2	TRBJ2-7	CASSESLSGEQYF
once	TRBV5-5	TRBJ2-2	CASSLPPGELFF
-	TRBV14	TRBJ2-3	CASSPGVLGTDTQYF
-	TRBV7-2	TRBJ1-5	CASSLGQGGLQPQHF
-	TRBV4-1	TRBJ2-1	CASSQERNWGGVNEQFF
-	TRBV7-9	TRBJ2-7	CASSSGGALYEQYF
-	TRBV9	TRBJ2-1	CASSAAGGGHNEQFF
-	TRBV19	TRBJ1-1	CATGGGPPLNTEAFF
-	TRBV6-5	TRBJ1-6	CASREYNSPLHF
-	TRBV7-2	TRBJ2-1	CASSLNGGLYNEQFF
-	TRBV12-2	TRBJ1-2	CASRLPGTGGAVGMYTF
once	TRBV2	TRBJ1-2	CASSGVLQATGVYGYTF
-	TRBV7-2	TRBJ2-7	CASSLGAGSFYEQYF
-	TRBV6-1	TRBJ2-7	CASSEAVLGQGAYEQYF
-	TRBV7-3	TRBJ2-3	CASSRRSRDTSTDTQYF
once	TRBV6-1	TRBJ1-1	CASSEFWRDTEAFF